The 23 T cell receptor beta chains below were found in one sample sequenced in a study of blood T cell repertoires in COVID-19. The data were produced by immunoSEQ multiplex PCR, yet TCRdb's version contains in-frame clones alone and is incomplete. The repertoire includes tens of thousands of clones, 82% of them detected once, and roughly 7.4% sits in the top ten. The specimen sequenced was peripheral blood. The receptor set was obtained from a human donor in a cohort sampled during active COVID-19.

This chain connects TRBV6-5 to TRBJ1-2, with D possibly matching TRBD1 (5 bases). V shed 8 bases and J shed 2 bases, with 12 bases lying between them. This CDR3 region has 13 residues. Germline V gene sequence: CDR1 MNHEY, CDR2 SVGAGI. CDR3 sequence reads: CASGPGGNYGYTF. The CDR3 DNA reads TGTGCCAGCGGTCCCGGGGGAAACTATGGCTACACCTTC.

This clone was seen a handful of times. V usage is TRBV10-3 and J usage is TRBJ1-1; D not resolved. The germline V gene has CDR1 ENHRY and CDR2 SYGVKD. Between the trimmed V and J ends, which lost 3 bases and 3 bases, there was a span of 8 bases. The CDR3 contains 13 residues. This CDR3 reads CAISDEPYTEAFF. The CDR3 coding sequence is TGTGCCATCAGTGATGAGCCTTACACTGAAGCTTTCTTT.

V usage is TRBV6-5 and J usage is TRBJ1-2, with a weak D call TRBD1 (5 bases). This CDR3 comprises 15 residues. Between the trimmed V and J ends, which lost 6 bases and 4 bases, there was a span of 18 bases. CDR1 MNHEY and CDR2 SVGAGI come from the germline V gene. In DNA form, the CDR3 reads TGTGCCAGCAGCCTGGACAAAGGGCCTTTCTATGGCTACACCTTC. Translation gives CASSLDKGPFYGYTF.

The V gene is TRBV6-5, the J gene TRBJ1-5; D not resolved. Between the trimmed V and J ends, which lost 5 bases and 2 bases, there was a span of 10 bases. This CDR3 contains 14 residues. Per the germline V gene, CDR1 is MNHEY and CDR2 is SVGAGI. Here the CDR3 reads CASSMRGGNQPQHF. CDR3 sequence (DNA): TGTGCCAGCAGTATGCGGGGAGGCAATCAGCCCCAGCATTTT.

This clone was counted between two and nine times. The rearrangement joins TRBV19 to TRBJ1-3; D is possibly TRBD1 (6 bases). V shed 4 bases and J shed 11 bases, with 21 bases lying between them. The germline V gene encodes CDR1 LNHDA and CDR2 SQIVND (reference sequence). The CDR3 has 15 amino acids. The CDR3 nucleotides are TGTGCCAGTAGTACCCCTTCACAGGGTCGGATTTCCATATATTTT. Its protein is CASSTPSQGRISIYF. Combining the CDR3 with reference TRBV19 and TRBJ1-3 gives the whole variable domain DGGITQSPKYLFRKEGQNVTLSCEQNLNHDAMYWYRQDPGQGLRLIYYSQIVNDFQKGDIAEGYSVSREKKESFPLTVTSAQKNPTAFYLCASSTPSQGRISIYFGEGSWLTVV.

This chain links TRBV5-1 with TRBJ1-1; 7 bases are shared with TRBD1. The CDR3 extends over 13 amino acids. The germline V gene has CDR1 SGHRS and CDR2 YFSETQ. Trimming cost V 6 bases and J 5 bases; bases outside gene matches: 7. The chain's CDR3 is CASNPGTETEAFF. Written as DNA, the CDR3 is TGCGCCAGCAACCCCGGGACAGAGACTGAAGCTTTCTTT. Drawing the rest from reference TRBV5-1 and TRBJ1-1, the complete variable domain is KAGVTQTPRYLIKTRGQQVTLSCSPISGHRSVSWYQQTPGQGLQFLFEYFSETQRNKGNFPGRFSGRQFSNSRSEMNVSTLELGDSALYLCASNPGTETEAFFGQGTRLTVV.

The V gene is TRBV29-1, the J gene TRBJ1-3; no definite D call. The germline V gene has CDR1 SQVTM and CDR2 ANQGSEA. This CDR3 region has 11 residues. V was pared by 4 bases and J by 1 base, with 2 bases between. CDR3 bases: TGCAGCGTTGCGTCTGGAAACACCATATATTTT. Its protein is CSVASGNTIYF.

This clone has a handful of counts. The genes are TRBV25-1 and TRBJ2-6; D not resolved. CDR3 length equals 14 residues. CDR1 is MGHDK and CDR2 is SYGVNS in the germline V gene. Trimming shortened V by 5 bases and J by 1 base, and 6 bases separated the two germline ends. CDR3 region: CASSPMSGANVLTF. Written as DNA, the CDR3 is TGTGCCAGCAGTCCCATGTCTGGGGCCAACGTCCTGACTTTC. The entire variable domain, with the rest obtained from reference TRBV25-1 and TRBJ2-6, is as follows: EADIYQTPRYLVIGTGKKITLECSQTMGHDKMYWYQQDPGMELHLIHYSYGVNSTEKGDLSSESTVSRIRTEHFPLTLESARPSHTSQYLCASSPMSGANVLTFGAGSRLTVL.

This chain links TRBV7-8 with TRBJ1-5, with a weak D call TRBD1 (5 bases). V gave up 4 bases and J gave up 5 bases, with 9 bases separating them. The germline V gene has CDR1 SGHVS and CDR2 FQNEAQ. This CDR3 is 13 amino acids long. CDR3 in DNA: TGTGCCAGCAGCTACGGAGGGGATCAGCCCCAGCATTTT. It encodes CASSYGGDQPQHF.

This sequence joins TRBV19 and TRBJ2-7; a possible D gene is TRBD1 (6 bases). With 5 bases removed from V and 0 bases from J, the gap between germline ends came to 11 bases. The CDR3 runs to 14 residues. Per germline, CDR1 LNHDA and CDR2 SQIVND (reference sequence). The CDR3 DNA reads TGTGCCAGTAGTTGGGTAGGGGGCTCCTACGAGCAGTACTTC. This gives the protein CASSWVGGSYEQYF.

This chain uses TRBV6-5 with TRBJ1-3, with unresolved D. CDR1 MNHEY and CDR2 SVGAGI come from the germline V gene. V lost 0 bases and J 2 bases, leaving 8 bases between the germline ends. CDR3 size: 15 residues. CDR3 amino acids: CASSYSIGAGNTIYF. CDR3 in DNA: TGTGCCAGCAGTTACTCAATCGGGGCTGGAAACACCATATATTTT.

This chain uses TRBV9 with TRBJ2-2, with 7 nucleotides matching TRBD2. The V gene's germline CDR1 is SGDLS and CDR2 YYNGEE. Trimming removed 4 bases from V and 6 bases from J; junction bases left unmatched: 12. The CDR3 loop spans 16 amino acids. The CDR3 loop reads CASSSTSTLTAGELFF. Here the CDR3 DNA reads TGTGCCAGCAGCTCGACTAGCACGTTGACAGCCGGGGAGCTGTTTTTT.

This sequence joins TRBV11-1 and TRBJ2-7; no clear D. The CDR3 sequence is 14 residues long. Trimming stripped 4 bases from V and 2 bases from J, with 12 bases between. Germline CDR1 is SGHAT and CDR2 is FQDESV (reference sequence). CDR3 in amino acids: CASSSPGTAYEQYF. DNA of the CDR3: TGTGCCAGCAGCTCACCTGGCACCGCCTACGAGCAGTACTTC.

Only a few counts were recorded for this clone. The V gene is TRBV5-4, the J gene TRBJ2-7; 9 bases are a match to TRBD2. The junction had 5 bases not matched to a gene; V was cut back by 1 base and J by 3 bases. Germline loops: CDR1 SGHNT, CDR2 YYREEE (reference sequence). The CDR3 covers 15 residues. CDR3 region: CASSLTSGPNYEQYF. The CDR3 DNA reads TGTGCCAGCAGCTTGACTAGCGGGCCCAACTACGAGCAGTACTTC.

A single count supports this clone. The chain combines TRBV6-5 with TRBJ2-7; D unclear. Germline V gives CDR1 MNHEY, CDR2 SVGAGI. V gave up 6 bases and J gave up 4 bases, with 16 bases separating them. The length of the CDR3 is 14 residues. The CDR3 DNA follows: TGTGCCAGCAGACAGTCGACCAGGATATACGAGCAGTACTTC. Its translation: CASRQSTRIYEQYF.

This chain connects TRBV11-1 to TRBJ2-2; D is possibly TRBD2 (6 bases). Between the trimmed V and J ends, which lost 0 bases and 5 bases, there was a span of 13 bases. Germline V CDR1 and CDR2: SGHAT, FQDESV (reference sequence). This CDR3 has 16 residues. The CDR3 bases are TGTGCCAGCAGCTTAGCCCCTGGGGGGTCGACCGGGGAGCTGTTTTTT. Translated: CASSLAPGGSTGELFF.

This clone came up many times. The chain joins TRBV5-4 to TRBJ1-2, with D perhaps matching TRBD1 (5 bases). The CDR3 consists of 14 residues. V dropped 4 bases and J dropped 3 bases, with 13 bases sitting between them. Germline V gene data show CDR1 as SGHNT and CDR2 as YYREEE (reference sequence). For the CDR3, the DNA is TGTGCCAGCAGCGTCGACAGTTACGACTATGGCTACACCTTC. Its protein product is CASSVDSYDYGYTF. Based on the CDR3 plus reference TRBV5-4 and TRBJ1-2, the full variable domain is ETGVTQSPTHLIKTRGQQVTLRCSSQSGHNTVSWYQQALGQGPQFIFQYYREEENGRGNFPPRFSGLQFPNYSSELNVNALELDDSALYLCASSVDSYDYGYTFGSGTRLTVV.

The chain carries TRBV5-1 and TRBJ1-5; the D gene is possibly TRBD1 (5 bases). V was trimmed by 4 bases and J by 3 bases, leaving 14 bases between them. In germline, CDR1 is SGHRS, CDR2 YFSETQ. The CDR3 covers 15 residues. CDR3 sequence (DNA): TGCGCCAGCAGCGTACATCGGGACTCCAATCAGCCCCAGCATTTT. Its protein product is CASSVHRDSNQPQHF.

The chain employs TRBV9 and TRBJ1-2; D unclear. CDR1 SGDLS and CDR2 YYNGEE come from the germline V gene. Deletions cut 1 base from V and 8 bases from J, with 12 bases between. This CDR3 is 13 amino acids long. The CDR3 bases are TGTGCCAGCAGCGTAACAGAAGAAAACGGCTACACCTTC. This translates into CASSVTEENGYTF.

The chain links TRBV5-1 to TRBJ1-1; a weak D match, TRBD1 (6 bases). V lost 1 base and J lost 5, with 12 bases in between. Germline CDR1 is SGHRS and CDR2 is YFSETQ. This CDR3 comprises 14 residues. The CDR3 spells CASSLLHRETEAFF. The CDR3 DNA reads as TGCGCCAGCAGCTTGTTGCACAGGGAGACTGAAGCTTTCTTT.

This sequence joins TRBV10-2 and TRBJ2-3, with D possibly matching TRBD2 (6 bases). The V gene lost 3 bases and the J gene lost 2 bases, with 15 bases spanning the gap. The CDR3 extends over 16 amino acids. The germline gives CDR1 WSHSY, CDR2 SAAADI. The CDR3 loop reads CASSESGGGATDTQYF. CDR3 DNA: TGCGCCAGCAGTGAATCCGGTGGCGGGGCCACAGATACGCAGTATTTT.

The rearrangement uses TRBV5-3 and TRBJ2-7; 9 bases align to TRBD2. TRBV5-3 carries the ORF label, with uncertain function. CDR3 length: 13 amino acids. J was trimmed by 2 bases and V by 8 bases; bases with no gene match: 5. CDR3 DNA sequence: TGTGCCAGTGGACTAGCGAGGACCTACGAGCAGTACTTC. It is translated as CASGLARTYEQYF.

The rearrangement uses TRBV7-6 and TRBJ1-2; the D is unclear. Looked up from germline, CDR1 is SGHVS and CDR2 is FNYEAQ. The CDR3 consists of 15 residues. Trimming cost V 2 bases and J 4 bases, with 14 bases left between them. The CDR3 protein is CASSLQAGSFYGYTF. In DNA, the CDR3 is TGTGCCAGCAGCTTACAAGCCGGGAGTTTCTATGGCTACACCTTC.